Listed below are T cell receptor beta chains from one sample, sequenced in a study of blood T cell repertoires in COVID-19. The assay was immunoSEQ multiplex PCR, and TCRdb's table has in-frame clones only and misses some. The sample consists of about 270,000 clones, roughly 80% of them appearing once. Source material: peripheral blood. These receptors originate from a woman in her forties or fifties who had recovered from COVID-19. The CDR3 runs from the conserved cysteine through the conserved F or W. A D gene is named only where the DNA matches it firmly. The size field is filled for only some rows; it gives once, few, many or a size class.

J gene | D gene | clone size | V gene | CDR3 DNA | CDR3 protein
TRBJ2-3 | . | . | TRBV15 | TGTGCCACCAGCAGAGATTTAGCCGACGATACGCAGTATTTT | CATSRDLADDTQYF
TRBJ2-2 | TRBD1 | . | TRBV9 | TGTGCCAGCAGCTTAGGCCCGACAGGGGTTACCGGGGAGCTGTTTTTT | CASSLGPTGVTGELFF
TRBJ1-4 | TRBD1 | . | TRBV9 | TGTGCCAGCAGCGAAGGGAGAGGGACAGCCCCGGAAAAACTGTTTTTT | CASSEGRGTAPEKLFF
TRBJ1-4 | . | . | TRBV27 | TGTGCCAGCAGGACAGCGCCAAGTGAAAAACTGTTTTTT | CASRTAPSEKLFF
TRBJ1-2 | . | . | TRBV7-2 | TGTGCCAGCACCCAGCTAGGGGCTGGCTATGGCTACACCTTC | CASTQLGAGYGYTF
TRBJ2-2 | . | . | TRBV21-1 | TGTGCCAGCAGCAAAGTAGGAGAGGCAGGGGGTGGCGGGGAGCTGTTTTTT | CASSKVGEAGGGGELFF
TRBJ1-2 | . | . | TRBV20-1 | TGCAGTGGTTCGAGTAACTATGGCTACACCTTC | CSGSSNYGYTF
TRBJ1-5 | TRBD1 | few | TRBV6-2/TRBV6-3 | TGTGCCAGCAGCCCTGGACAGGGAAGGCATAGCAATCAGCCCCAGCATTTT | CASSPGQGRHSNQPQHF
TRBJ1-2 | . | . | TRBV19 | TGTGCCAGTAGTATCGTGGGCCAGGGCTATGGCTACACCTTC | CASSIVGQGYGYTF
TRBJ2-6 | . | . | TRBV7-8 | TGTGCCAGCAGTGAGAGCTCTGGGGCCAACGTCCTGACTTTC | CASSESSGANVLTF
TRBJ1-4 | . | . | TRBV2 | TGTGCCAGCAGCCCCGGTCTCGGGGGGCGATTTGAAAAACTGTTTTTT | CASSPGLGGRFEKLFF
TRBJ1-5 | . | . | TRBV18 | TGTGCCAGCTCACCGGACAACAATCAGCCCCAGCATTTT | CASSPDNNQPQHF
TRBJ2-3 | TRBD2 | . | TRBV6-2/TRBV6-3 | TGTGCCAGCAGTTACTCGGGACTAGCGGCAGATACGCAGTATTTT | CASSYSGLAADTQYF
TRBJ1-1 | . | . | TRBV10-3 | TGTGCCATCAGTGCACAGGGCCGACCCATGAACACTGAAGCTTTCTTT | CAISAQGRPMNTEAFF
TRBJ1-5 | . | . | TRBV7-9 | TGTGCCAGCAGTGGTGCGGGGGGCACAGGGAAGGGTCAGCCCCAGCATTTT | CASSGAGGTGKGQPQHF
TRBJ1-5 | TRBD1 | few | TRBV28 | TGTGCCAGCAGGCAGGACAGGGCTCAGAATCAGCCCCAGCATTTT | CASRQDRAQNQPQHF
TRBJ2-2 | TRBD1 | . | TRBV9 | TGTGTCAGCAGCCAAACAGGGGCCCCCAACACCGGGGAGCTGTTTTTT | CVSSQTGAPNTGELFF
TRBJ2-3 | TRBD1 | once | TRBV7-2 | TGTGCCAGCATCCCTCAGGGGGCGTGGGATACGCAGTATTTT | CASIPQGAWDTQYF
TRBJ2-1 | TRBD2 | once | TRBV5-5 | TGTGCCAGCAGCTTGGAGCGGGAGGCCCCCCTGTTCTTC | CASSLEREAPLFF
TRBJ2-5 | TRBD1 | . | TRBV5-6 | TGTGCCAGCAGCTTGGTGACAGGGTACCAAGAGACCCAGTACTTC | CASSLVTGYQETQYF
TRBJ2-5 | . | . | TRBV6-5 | TGTGCCAGCAACCGAGCTAGGGGGAACCAAGAGACCCAGTACTTC | CASNRARGNQETQYF
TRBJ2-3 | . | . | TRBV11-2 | TGTGCCAGCAGCTTAGTGGGAAGTACCCAGGGGACAGATACGCAGTATTTT | CASSLVGSTQGTDTQYF
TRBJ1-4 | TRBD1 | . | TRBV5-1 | TGCGCCAGCAGCGGGCGGACAGGGATAGGTCCAACTAATGAAAAACTGTTTTTT | CASSGRTGIGPTNEKLFF
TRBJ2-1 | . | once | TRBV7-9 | TGTGCCAGCAGCGGAAGACTAGGGTTCGATGAGCAGTTCTTC | CASSGRLGFDEQFF
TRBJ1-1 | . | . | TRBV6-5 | TGTGCCACATACGTGGCAGGGTTGAACACTGAAGCTTTCTTT | CATYVAGLNTEAFF
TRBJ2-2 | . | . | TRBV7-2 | TGTGCCAGCAGCCCTCGACTAGTTCCCACCGGGGAGCTGTTTTTT | CASSPRLVPTGELFF
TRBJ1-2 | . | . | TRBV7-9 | TGTGCCAGCAGCACGACCGGGGGAATGGCCATTAACTATGGCTACACCTTC | CASSTTGGMAINYGYTF
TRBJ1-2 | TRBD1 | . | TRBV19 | TGTGCCAGTAGTATAGCCCCCGGACAGGGGGATGGCTACACCTTC | CASSIAPGQGDGYTF